Each of the 19 T cell receptor beta chains below was sequenced from the same sample in a study of blood T cell repertoires in COVID-19. Here immunoSEQ multiplex PCR was the method, and the copy in TCRdb shows in-frame clones only, minus some. The data contain some 460,000 clones, roughly nine tenths of them seen just once; the ten biggest clones take up around 0.7%. Sample: PBMCs or T cells enriched from blood (not recorded which). All receptors come from a young woman who had recovered from COVID-19.

The chain has TRBV4-1 and TRBJ2-1; D perhaps matches TRBD2 (6 bases). Trimming shortened V by 1 base and J by 0 bases, and 13 bases separated the two germline ends. CDR1 and CDR2 (germline): MGHRA, YSYEKL. This CDR3 has 17 amino acids. This CDR3 is CASSQVGKGGSYNEQFF. The CDR3 DNA reads TGCGCCAGCAGCCAAGTTGGGAAGGGAGGCTCCTACAATGAGCAGTTCTTC.

A note on this clone: Distinct nucleotide sequences in the sample also encode this CDR3. The V call is TRBV3-1 (or the pseudogene TRBV3-2), the J call TRBJ2-5; D is possibly TRBD1 (5 bases). The CDR3 sequence is 13 residues long. Trimming left V 3 bases short and J 2 bases short, with 7 bases between. Looked up from germline, CDR1 is LGHDT and CDR2 is YNNKEL (reference sequence). CDR3 nucleotides: TGTGCCAGCAGCCAGGACACACAAGAGACCCAGTACTTC. Translated: CASSQDTQETQYF.

The chain combines TRBV27 with TRBJ1-5; D not resolved. The V gene's germline CDR1 is MNHEY and CDR2 SMNVEV (reference sequence). V dropped 3 bases and J dropped 0 bases, with 9 bases sitting between them. The CDR3 is 15 amino acids. The CDR3 nucleotides are TGTGCCAGCAGTTTGGTTCGGGGTAGCAATCAGCCCCAGCATTTT. This sequence encodes CASSLVRGSNQPQHF.

This rearrangement joins TRBV7-2 to TRBJ1-1; possibly TRBD1 for D (5 bases). Germline CDR1 reads SGHTA; CDR2 reads FQGNSA. Between the trimmed V and J ends, which lost 8 bases and 1 base, there was a span of 17 bases. CDR3 length: 15 residues. The CDR3 nucleotides read TGTGCCAGCTTCAGGGATGCAGTTGGGAACACTGAAGCTTTCTTT. It encodes CASFRDAVGNTEAFF.

To note about this clone: The junction does not match germline at one end; this may be a read error. The J gene is TRBJ2-5, the V gene TRBV7-7, with D possibly being TRBD1 (5 bases). This CDR3 region has 13 residues. From germline, CDR1 is SSHAT and CDR2 FNYEAQ (reference sequence). This CDR3 is CASSLGHQETQYF. CDR3 nucleotides: TGTGCTAGCAGCTTAGGACATCAAGAGACCCAGTACTTC.

This sequence joins TRBV10-3 and TRBJ2-5; 9 bases are shared with TRBD2. The CDR3 covers 15 residues. V trimming: 2 bases; J trimming: 5 bases; junction bases outside the gene matches: 6. CDR1 ENHRY and CDR2 SYGVKD come from the germline V gene. The CDR3 reads CAISEGGGAFETQYF. CDR3 nucleotides: TGTGCCATCAGTGAGGGCGGGGGGGCCTTTGAGACCCAGTACTTC.

This clone was detected only once. This chain connects TRBV30 to TRBJ2-1; possibly TRBD1 for D (5 bases). The CDR3 consists of 12 residues. Deletions cut 4 bases from V and 7 bases from J, with 11 bases between. Germline CDR1 and CDR2: GTSNPN and SVGIG (reference sequence). CDR3 sequence: CAWNRQTNEQFF. The CDR3 DNA reads TGTGCCTGGAATAGACAGACAAATGAGCAGTTCTTC.

V usage is TRBV2 and J usage is TRBJ1-2; 9 bases align to TRBD1. The CDR3 sequence is 12 residues long. The germline gives CDR1 SNHLY, CDR2 FYNNEI. After removal of 6 bases from V and 8 bases from J, the junction contained 4 bases not matched to a gene. CDR3 in DNA: TGTGCCAGCAGGGGGGGACAGGGAGGCTACACCTTC. This sequence encodes CASRGGQGGYTF.

This clone was detected once. The rearrangement uses TRBV30 and TRBJ1-1, with D uncertain. Germline V gene lookup returns CDR1 GTSNPN and CDR2 SVGIG (reference sequence). V was shortened by 4 bases and J by 1 base, with 10 bases between the two germline ends. The CDR3 loop spans 13 amino acids. The chain's CDR3 is CAWTTETNTEAFF. The CDR3 DNA follows: TGTGCCTGGACAACGGAGACGAACACTGAAGCTTTCTTT.

The chain employs TRBV18 and TRBJ1-1, with 11 bases fitting TRBD1. The germline V gene encodes CDR1 KGHSH and CDR2 LQKENI. The J segment lost 6 bases and the V segment lost 2 bases, leaving 8 bases of the junction unmatched. The CDR3 is 16 residues long. The CDR3 protein is CASSPGTGGATPEAFF. The DNA for the CDR3 is TGTGCCAGCTCACCAGGGACAGGGGGAGCTACTCCTGAAGCTTTCTTT.

The chain combines TRBV3-1 (or the pseudogene TRBV3-2) with TRBJ2-2; 11 bases fit TRBD2. Germline V gene lookup returns CDR1 LGHDT and CDR2 YNNKEL (reference sequence). CDR3 length: 14 residues. The V gene end was trimmed by 6 bases and the J gene end by 5 bases; junction bases not matched to a gene: 2. The CDR3 here is CASSRTSGTGELFF. CDR3 DNA sequence: TGTGCCAGCAGTCGGACTAGCGGGACCGGGGAGCTGTTTTTT.

This chain uses TRBV28 with TRBJ2-1; 12 nucleotides align to TRBD1. The CDR3 extends over 15 amino acids. V lost 10 bases, J lost 8 bases, and 12 bases stayed unmatched. The germline gives CDR1 MDHEN, CDR2 SYDVKM. The CDR3 nucleotides are TGTGCCATCGAGACCCGGGACAGGGGGCTTGATGAGCAGTTCTTC. Its protein product is CAIETRDRGLDEQFF.

The chain combines TRBV3-1 (or the pseudogene TRBV3-2) with TRBJ2-7; D is perhaps TRBD2 (6 bases). Trimming took 4 bases from V and 2 from J, leaving 12 bases between them. The CDR3 is made up of 14 amino acids. Germline CDR1 LGHDT, CDR2 YNNKEL (reference sequence). The CDR3 region is CASSRGTSTYEQYF. In nucleotides, the CDR3 is TGTGCCAGCAGCCGCGGGACGTCTACCTACGAGCAGTACTTC.

V and J are TRBV7-6 and TRBJ2-5, with TRBD2 matching 9 bases. This CDR3 contains 19 residues. The germline V gene has CDR1 SGHVS and CDR2 FNYEAQ. V was clipped by 1 base and J by 0 bases; unmatched bases: 12. CDR3 sequence reads: CASSLGRLAGTWYQETQYF. As DNA, the CDR3 is TGTGCCAGCAGCTTAGGGAGGCTAGCGGGGACTTGGTACCAAGAGACCCAGTACTTC.

As regards this clone: Other nucleotide sequences in the sample specify the same CDR3. This chain uses TRBV27 with TRBJ1-2; perhaps TRBD1 as D (5 bases). The CDR3 extends over 12 amino acids. V dropped 6 bases and J dropped 5 bases, with 10 bases sitting between them. Germline-derived CDR1 and CDR2 are MNHEY and SMNVEV (reference sequence). The CDR3 bases are TGTGCCAGCAGGCAGGGAGGGTATGGCTACACCTTC. Translating gives CASRQGGYGYTF.

This clone was counted only a few times. This chain links TRBV5-1 with TRBJ2-7; tentatively, D is TRBD2 (5 bases). From germline, CDR1 is SGHRS and CDR2 YFSETQ. With 4 bases removed from V and 3 bases from J, the gap between germline ends came to 17 bases. This CDR3 comprises 15 residues. The CDR3, as DNA: TGCGCCAGCAGCGAGGGATATCAGGAGTACTACGAGCAGTACTTC. This gives the protein CASSEGYQEYYEQYF.

This chain joins TRBV28 and TRBJ1-5; D is perhaps TRBD1 (5 bases). Looked up from germline, CDR1 is MDHEN and CDR2 is SYDVKM. The CDR3 contains 14 residues. Trimming pared 3 bases from V and 5 bases from J, leaving 11 bases between. CDR3: CASSLRQGYQPQHF. CDR3 coding DNA: TGTGCCAGCAGTTTGAGGCAGGGATATCAGCCCCAGCATTTT.

The J gene is TRBJ1-1, the V gene TRBV4-1, with D maybe TRBD1 (5 bases). This CDR3 contains 18 residues. Trimming removed 1 base at V and 2 bases at J, with 20 bases between. Per the germline V gene, CDR1 is MGHRA and CDR2 is YSYEKL. This CDR3 is CASSQAKFLPGFNTEAFF. As DNA, the CDR3 is TGCGCCAGCAGCCAAGCCAAATTCCTCCCAGGGTTTAACACTGAAGCTTTCTTT.

The chain recombines TRBV28 with TRBJ2-7; tentative D call: TRBD1 (6 bases). CDR3 length: 14 amino acids. CDR1 and CDR2 (germline): MDHEN, SYDVKM. Deletions cut 4 bases from V and 3 bases from J, with 13 bases between. CDR3 region: CASSSRTAHYEQYF. The DNA of the CDR3 is TGTGCCAGCAGTTCCAGGACAGCCCACTACGAGCAGTACTTC.